Below are 8 T cell receptor beta chains sequenced from a single sample in a study of cytomegalovirus exposure and HLA in healthy donors. Profiled with immunoSEQ multiplex PCR; TCRdb holds only in-frame clones, not every one. In the table there are under 200,000 clones, 91% of which are singletons. The sample comprised PBMCs. These receptors were obtained from a woman aged 18-29 years in good health and CMV-seropositive.

The chain carries TRBV5-5 and TRBJ2-7; D ambiguous. V lost 4 bases to trimming and J lost 0 bases, with 8 bases between them. Germline V gene lookup returns CDR1 SGHKS and CDR2 YYEKEE (reference sequence). This CDR3 contains 13 residues. DNA for the CDR3: TGTGCCAGCAGCCGGGTCAGCTCCTACGAGCAGTACTTC. Translation gives CASSRVSSYEQYF.

CDR3 sequence (DNA): TGTGCCAGCAGTTACGGAGGAACTGAAGCTTTCTTT. Translating gives CASSYGGTEAFF. The V gene is TRBV6-5, the J gene TRBJ1-1; D ambiguous. This CDR3 is 12 amino acids long. Deletions cut 2 bases from V and 5 bases from J, with 6 bases between. CDR1 and CDR2 from the germline V gene are MNHEY and SVGAGI.

V usage is TRBV29-1 and J usage is TRBJ2-5, with D tentatively TRBD2 (5 bases). Germline CDR1 reads SQVTM; CDR2 reads ANQGSEA. Between the trimmed V and J ends, which lost 7 bases and 4 bases, there was a span of 10 bases. CDR3 length: 11 residues. CDR3 in amino acids: CSADSRETQYF. The CDR3, as DNA: TGCAGCGCGGACTCGCGAGAGACCCAGTACTTC. The full variable domain, with the rest looked up from reference TRBV29-1 and TRBJ2-5, is SAVISQKPSRDICQRGTSLTIQCQVDSQVTMMFWYRQQPGQSLTLIATANQGSEATYESGFVIDKFPISRPNLTFSTLTVSNMSPEDSSIYLCSADSRETQYFGPGTRLLVL.

As regards this clone: One junction end does not reproduce the germline sequence, and a read error may be involved. The V and J genes are TRBV2 and TRBJ1-5; 8 bases map to TRBD1. Germline CDR1 and CDR2: SNHLY and FYNNEI. The CDR3 spans 13 residues. The CDR3: CASREDRGQPQHF. For the CDR3, the DNA is TGTGCCAGCAGGGAAGACAGGGGACAGCCCCAGCATTTT.

The chain couples TRBV25-1 to TRBJ2-7, with D perhaps matching TRBD1 (6 bases). V was pared by 3 bases and J by 3 bases, with 18 bases between. Germline-derived CDR1 and CDR2 are MGHDK and SYGVNS. The CDR3 is made up of 16 amino acids. As DNA, the CDR3 is TGTGCCAGCAGTGATCATGGGAAACGAGGGGGCTACGAGCAGTACTTC. Translating gives CASSDHGKRGGYEQYF.

The rearrangement uses TRBV2 and TRBJ2-1, with 10 positions matching TRBD2. The CDR3 consists of 18 residues. The germline V gene encodes CDR1 SNHLY and CDR2 FYNNEI. After removal of 9 bases from V and 3 bases from J, the junction contained 17 bases not matched to a gene. This CDR3 is CASSFSGGPSRVYNEQFF. DNA for the CDR3: TGTGCCAGTAGCTTTAGCGGGGGGCCTTCAAGGGTCTACAATGAGCAGTTCTTC.

The count of this clone is one. This chain joins TRBV5-1 and TRBJ2-5, with 12 bases that match TRBD2. The germline V gene has CDR1 SGHRS and CDR2 YFSETQ. Trimming removed 4 bases from V and 0 bases from J; junction bases left unmatched: 1. The CDR3 totals 15 residues. The CDR3 reads CASSRLAGDQETQYF. In DNA form, the CDR3 reads TGCGCCAGCAGCCGACTAGCGGGGGACCAAGAGACCCAGTACTTC.

This chain links TRBV5-1 with TRBJ1-4; the match to TRBD1 covers 7 bases. The CDR3 has 14 amino acids. V shed 4 bases and J 11 bases; nucleotides not matched to a gene: 11. CDR1 is SGHRS, CDR2 YFSETQ, per germline. CDR3 amino acids: CASSLGRDSSKLFF. In DNA, the CDR3 is TGCGCCAGCAGCCTCGGACGGGACAGCTCCAAACTGTTTTTT.